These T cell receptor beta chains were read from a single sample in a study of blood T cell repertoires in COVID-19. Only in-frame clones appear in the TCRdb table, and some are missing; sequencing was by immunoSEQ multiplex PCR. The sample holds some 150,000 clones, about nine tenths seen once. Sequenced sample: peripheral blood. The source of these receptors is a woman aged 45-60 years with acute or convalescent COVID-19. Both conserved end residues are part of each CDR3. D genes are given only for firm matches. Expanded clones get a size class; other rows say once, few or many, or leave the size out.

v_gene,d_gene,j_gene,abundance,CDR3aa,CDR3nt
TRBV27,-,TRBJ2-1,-,CASSLRTVSAEQFF,TGTGCCAGCAGTTTACGGACAGTCTCCGCTGAGCAGTTCTTC
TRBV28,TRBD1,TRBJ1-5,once,CASSPDRGYGNQPQHF,TGTGCCAGCAGTCCGGACAGGGGGTACGGCAATCAGCCCCAGCATTTT
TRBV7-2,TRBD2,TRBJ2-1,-,CASSPGGLAGGREFF,TGTGCCAGCAGCCCGGGAGGTCTAGCGGGAGGCCGGGAGTTCTTC
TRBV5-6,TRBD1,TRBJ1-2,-,CASSATDRYGYTF,TGTGCCAGCAGCGCCACGGACAGGTATGGCTACACCTTC
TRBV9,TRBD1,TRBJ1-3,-,CASSLTGLGNTIYF,TGTGCCAGCAGTCTGACAGGGCTTGGAAACACCATATATTTT
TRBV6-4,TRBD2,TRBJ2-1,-,CASSDMAGGGYNEQFF,TGTGCCAGCAGTGACATGGCGGGGGGCGGCTACAATGAGCAGTTCTTC
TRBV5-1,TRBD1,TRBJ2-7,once,CASSFRQGLLLEQYF,TGCGCCAGCAGCTTCCGACAGGGCCTACTTTTAGAGCAGTACTTC
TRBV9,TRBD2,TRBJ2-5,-,CASSVSGGASLSETQYF,TGTGCCAGCAGCGTGAGCGGGGGGGCCTCCCTTTCCGAGACCCAGTACTTC
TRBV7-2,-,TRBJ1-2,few,CASSRIEQGWHGYTF,TGTGCCAGCAGTCGTATCGAACAGGGCTGGCATGGCTACACCTTC
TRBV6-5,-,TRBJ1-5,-,CASSPIGGSQPQHF,TGTGCCAGCAGCCCAATAGGAGGGTCTCAGCCCCAGCATTTT
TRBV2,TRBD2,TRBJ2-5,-,CASTKGLAGGRSSETQYF,TGTGCCAGCACCAAAGGTTTAGCGGGGGGCCGATCATCAGAGACCCAGTACTTC
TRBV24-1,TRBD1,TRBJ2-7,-,CATSDHIRDRGSYEQYF,TGTGCCACCAGTGACCATATCCGGGACAGGGGCTCCTACGAGCAGTACTTC
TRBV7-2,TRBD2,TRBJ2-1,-,CASSPLAPLSYNEQFF,TGTGCCAGCAGCCCACTAGCGCCTCTTTCCTACAATGAGCAGTTCTTC
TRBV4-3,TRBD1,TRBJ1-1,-,CASSHLSGTGDTEAFF,TGCGCCAGCAGCCATCTTTCCGGGACAGGGGACACTGAAGCTTTCTTT
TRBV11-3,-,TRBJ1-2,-,CASSLQGQNYGYTF,TGTGCCAGCAGCTTACAGGGCCAGAACTATGGCTACACCTTC
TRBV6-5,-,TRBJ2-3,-,CASGKTSRDTQYF,TGTGCCAGCGGGAAGACTAGTAGGGATACGCAGTATTTT
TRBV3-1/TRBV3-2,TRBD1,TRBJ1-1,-,CASSRQGNTEAFF,TGTGCCAGCAGCCGACAGGGCAACACTGAAGCTTTCTTT
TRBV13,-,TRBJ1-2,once,CASSRSGHFMNYGYTF,TGTGCCAGCAGCCGCTCGGGACACTTTATGAACTATGGCTACACCTTC
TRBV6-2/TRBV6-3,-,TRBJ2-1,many,CASSYVSGPVF,TGTGCCAGCAGTTACGTATCAGGGCCCGTCTTC
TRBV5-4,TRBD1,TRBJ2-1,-,CASSPGQGYNEQFF,TGTGCCAGCAGTCCGGGACAGGGATACAATGAGCAGTTCTTC
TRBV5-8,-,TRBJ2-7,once,CASTYSTGAGEQYF,TGTGCCAGCACCTATTCTACAGGGGCGGGGGAGCAGTACTTC
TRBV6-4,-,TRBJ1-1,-,CASTIGPGDTEAFF,TGTGCCAGCACCATCGGGCCAGGGGACACTGAAGCTTTCTTT
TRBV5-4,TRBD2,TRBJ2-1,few,CASSWGGASEQFF,TGTGCCAGCAGCTGGGGAGGGGCGAGTGAGCAGTTCTTC
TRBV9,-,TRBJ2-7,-,CASSVASSYEQYF,TGTGCCAGCAGCGTAGCTAGCTCCTACGAGCAGTACTTC
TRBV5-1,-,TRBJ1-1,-,CASSWDITRGGTEAFF,TGCGCCAGCAGCTGGGACATTACCCGAGGAGGCACTGAAGCTTTCTTT
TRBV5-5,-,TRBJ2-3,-,CASSLVFMGPDTQYF,TGTGCCAGCAGCTTGGTTTTTATGGGGCCAGATACGCAGTATTTT
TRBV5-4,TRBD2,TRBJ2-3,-,CASNVLAAADTQYF,TGTGCCAGCAACGTTCTAGCGGCAGCAGATACGCAGTATTTT
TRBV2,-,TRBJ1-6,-,CASSERQIYSPLHF,TGTGCCAGCAGTGAGCGGCAGATTTATTCACCCCTCCACTTT
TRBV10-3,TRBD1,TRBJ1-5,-,CAISGTGAGQPQHF,TGTGCCATCAGTGGTACAGGGGCAGGTCAGCCCCAGCATTTT
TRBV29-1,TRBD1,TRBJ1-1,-,CSADRGTEAFF,TGCAGCGCCGACAGGGGAACTGAAGCTTTCTTT
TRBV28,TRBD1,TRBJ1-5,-,CAIRQGGGQPQHF,TGTGCCATCAGACAGGGGGGCGGTCAGCCCCAGCATTTT
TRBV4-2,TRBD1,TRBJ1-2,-,CASSQGTGEGYGYTF,TGTGCCAGCAGCCAAGGGACAGGGGAGGGCTATGGCTACACCTTC
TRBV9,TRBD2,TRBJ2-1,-,CASSVEGTSVDEQFF,TGTGCCAGCAGCGTAGAAGGGACTAGCGTCGATGAGCAGTTCTTC
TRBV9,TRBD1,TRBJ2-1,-,CASSLRTGGKDNEQFF,TGTGCCAGCAGCCTAAGGACAGGGGGCAAGGACAATGAGCAGTTCTTC
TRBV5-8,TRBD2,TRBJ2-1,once,CASSFYYSGSHNEQFF,TGTGCCAGCAGCTTTTATTATAGCGGGAGCCACAATGAGCAGTTCTTC
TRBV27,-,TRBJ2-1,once,CASSLSSYNEQFF,TGTGCCAGCAGTTTATCGTCTTACAATGAGCAGTTCTTC
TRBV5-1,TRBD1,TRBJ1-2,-,CASSPGTGFSYTF,TGCGCCAGCAGCCCCGGGACAGGTTTTAGCTACACCTTC
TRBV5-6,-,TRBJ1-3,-,CASSLDRAGNTIYF,TGTGCCAGCAGCTTGGACAGGGCTGGAAACACCATATATTTT
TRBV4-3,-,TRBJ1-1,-,CASSQGPGLNTEAFF,TGCGCCAGCAGCCAAGGACCAGGATTAAACACTGAAGCTTTCTTT
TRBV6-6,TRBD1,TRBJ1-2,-,CASSQGQIYGYTF,TGTGCCAGCAGTCAGGGACAGATCTATGGCTACACCTTC
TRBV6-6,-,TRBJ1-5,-,CASSSRQDGTNQPQHF,TGTGCCAGCAGTTCCCGACAGGACGGAACCAATCAGCCCCAGCATTTT
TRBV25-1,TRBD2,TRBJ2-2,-,CASSRGLADTGELFF,TGTGCCAGCAGCCGTGGACTAGCGGACACCGGGGAGCTGTTTTTT
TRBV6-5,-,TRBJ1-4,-,CATRGGDREKLFF,TGTGCCACCCGAGGAGGCGACCGGGAAAAACTGTTTTTT
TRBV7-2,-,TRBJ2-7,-,CASSSGQHEQYF,TGTGCCAGCAGCTCCGGACAGCACGAGCAGTACTTC
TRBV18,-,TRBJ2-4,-,CASSPEGSKNIQYF,TGTGCCAGCTCACCAGAAGGGAGCAAAAACATTCAGTACTTC
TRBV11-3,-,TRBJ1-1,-,CASSLAARTEAFF,TGTGCCAGCAGCTTAGCCGCCAGGACTGAAGCTTTCTTT
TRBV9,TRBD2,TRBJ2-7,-,CASSTGLAGGTYEQYF,TGTGCCAGCAGCACCGGACTAGCGGGAGGTACCTACGAGCAGTACTTC
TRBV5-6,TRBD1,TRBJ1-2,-,CASSWGQGTHYGYTF,TGTGCCAGCAGCTGGGGACAGGGTACTCACTATGGCTACACCTTC
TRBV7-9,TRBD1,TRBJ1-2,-,CASSLETGVGYTF,TGTGCCAGCAGCTTAGAAACAGGGGTTGGCTACACCTTC
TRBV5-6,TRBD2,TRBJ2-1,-,CASSWTSGEKRYNEQFF,TGTGCCAGCAGCTGGACTAGCGGGGAGAAACGATACAATGAGCAGTTCTTC
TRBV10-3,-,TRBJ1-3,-,CAIRAGSGGNTIYF,TGTGCCATCAGAGCAGGGTCCGGCGGAAACACCATATATTTT
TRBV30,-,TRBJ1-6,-,CAWSRGNSPLHF,TGTGCCTGGAGTCGCGGGAATTCACCCCTCCACTTT
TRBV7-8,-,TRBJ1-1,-,CASISGPQNTEAFF,TGTGCCAGCATTTCAGGGCCGCAGAACACTGAAGCTTTCTTT
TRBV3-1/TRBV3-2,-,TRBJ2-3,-,CASSHSRGGGTDTQYF,TGTGCCAGCAGCCATTCGCGGGGTGGGGGCACAGATACGCAGTATTTT
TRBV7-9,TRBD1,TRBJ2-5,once,CASSLLGTGQWETQYF,TGTGCCAGCAGCTTACTAGGGACAGGGCAGTGGGAGACCCAGTACTTC
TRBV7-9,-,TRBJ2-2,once,CASSLAPWSGGANTGELFF,TGTGCCAGCAGCTTAGCGCCTTGGTCGGGGGGCGCGAACACCGGGGAGCTGTTTTTT
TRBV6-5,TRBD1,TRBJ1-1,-,CASSRDRGRTEAFF,TGTGCCAGCAGCCGGGACAGGGGACGGACTGAAGCTTTCTTT
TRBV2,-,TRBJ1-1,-,CAQQRGRDTEAFF,TGTGCTCAGCAGCGGGGCAGGGACACTGAAGCTTTCTTT